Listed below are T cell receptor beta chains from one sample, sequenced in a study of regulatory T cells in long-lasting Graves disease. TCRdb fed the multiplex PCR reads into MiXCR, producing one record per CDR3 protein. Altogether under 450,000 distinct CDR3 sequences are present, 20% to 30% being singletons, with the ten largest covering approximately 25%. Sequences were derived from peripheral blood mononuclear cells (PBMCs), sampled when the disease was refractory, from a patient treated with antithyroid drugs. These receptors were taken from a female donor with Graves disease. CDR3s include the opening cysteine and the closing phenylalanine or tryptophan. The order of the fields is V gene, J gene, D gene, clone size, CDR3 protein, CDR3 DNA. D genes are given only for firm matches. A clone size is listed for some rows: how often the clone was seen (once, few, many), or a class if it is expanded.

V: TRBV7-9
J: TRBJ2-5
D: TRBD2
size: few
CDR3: CASSNDAGTSVKTQYF
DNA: TGTGCCAGCAGCAATGATGCCGGGACTAGCGTGAAGACCCAGTACTTC

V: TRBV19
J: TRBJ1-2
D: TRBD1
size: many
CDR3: CASSTGVQGSNYGYTF
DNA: TGTGCCAGTAGTACTGGGGTACAGGGGTCTAACTATGGCTACACCTTC

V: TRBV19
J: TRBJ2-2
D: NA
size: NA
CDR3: CASTWNTGELFF
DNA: TGTGCCAGTACGTGGAACACCGGGGAGCTGTTTTTT

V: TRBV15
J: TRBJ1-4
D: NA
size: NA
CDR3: CATSRGGGQKFFNEKLFF
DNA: TGTGCCACCAGCAGAGGGGGCGGGCAAAAGTTCTTTAATGAAAAACTGTTTTTT

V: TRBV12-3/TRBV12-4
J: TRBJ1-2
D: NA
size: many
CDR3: CASSLRADYGYTF
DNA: TGTGCCAGCAGTTTGAGGGCAGACTATGGCTACACCTTC

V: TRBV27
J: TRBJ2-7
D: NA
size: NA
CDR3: CASSFFARGTSYEQYF
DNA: TGTGCCAGCAGCTTTTTTGCCAGGGGCACCTCCTACGAGCAGTACTTC

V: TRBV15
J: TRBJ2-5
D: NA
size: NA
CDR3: CATSRSIPKETQYF
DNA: TGTGCCACCAGCAGGTCGATCCCGAAAGAGACCCAGTACTTC

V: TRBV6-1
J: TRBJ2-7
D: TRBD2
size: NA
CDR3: CACSRRAGGSYEQYF
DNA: TGTGCCTGCTCCCGCCGGGCGGGAGGTTCCTACGAGCAGTACTTC

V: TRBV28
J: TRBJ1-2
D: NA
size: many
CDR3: CASSLLNYGYTF
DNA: TGTGCCAGCAGTTTACTTAACTATGGCTACACCTTC

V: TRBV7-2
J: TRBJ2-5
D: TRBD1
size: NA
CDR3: CASSALPTGGKETQYF
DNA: TGTGCCAGCAGCGCCCTCCCCACAGGGGGCAAAGAGACCCAGTACTTC

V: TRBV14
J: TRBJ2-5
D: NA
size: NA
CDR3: CASSQALTGGQETQYF
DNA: TGTGCCAGCAGCCAAGCCCTGACAGGTGGGCAAGAGACCCAGTACTTC

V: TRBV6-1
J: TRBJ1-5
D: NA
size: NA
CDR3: CASRRDEGGDQPQHF
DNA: TGTGCCAGCAGACGCGATGAGGGGGGCGATCAGCCCCAGCATTTT

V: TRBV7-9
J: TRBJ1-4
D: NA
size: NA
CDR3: CASSLGTLRDEKLFF
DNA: TGTGCCAGCAGCTTAGGGACACTTAGGGATGAAAAACTGTTTTTT

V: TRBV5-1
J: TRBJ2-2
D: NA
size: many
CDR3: CASSLGHTANTGELFF
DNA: TGCGCCAGCAGCTTGGGACACACCGCGAACACCGGGGAGCTGTTTTTT

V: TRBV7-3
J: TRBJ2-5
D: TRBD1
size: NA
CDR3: CASSLTGGDETQYF
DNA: TGTGCCAGCAGCTTAACAGGGGGCGACGAGACCCAGTACTTC

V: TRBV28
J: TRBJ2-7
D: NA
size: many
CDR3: CASRPQTYEQYF
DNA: TGTGCCAGCAGACCACAGACCTACGAGCAGTACTTC

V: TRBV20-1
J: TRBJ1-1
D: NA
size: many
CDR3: CSARRGPDTEAFF
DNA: TGCAGTGCTAGGCGGGGGCCAGACACTGAAGCTTTCTTT

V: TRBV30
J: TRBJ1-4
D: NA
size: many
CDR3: CAWSNAGTFGEKLFF
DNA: TGTGCCTGGAGTAATGCCGGGACCTTCGGTGAAAAACTGTTTTTT

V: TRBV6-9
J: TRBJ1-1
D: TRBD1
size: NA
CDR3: CASSYSRGLSNTEAFF
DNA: TGTGCCAGCAGTTATTCGAGGGGGCTTTCTAACACTGAAGCTTTCTTT

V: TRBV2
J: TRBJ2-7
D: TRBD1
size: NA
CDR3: CASSEDRVPYEQYF
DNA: TGTGCCAGCAGTGAGGACAGGGTTCCCTACGAGCAGTACTTC

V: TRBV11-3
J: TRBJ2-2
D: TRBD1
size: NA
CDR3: CASSKGTGGVPGELFF
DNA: TGTGCCAGCAGCAAAGGGACAGGGGGCGTCCCCGGGGAGCTGTTTTTT

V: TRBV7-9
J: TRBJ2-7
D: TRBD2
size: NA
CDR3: CASSYSGGLSEQYF
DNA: TGTGCCAGCAGCTATTCGGGAGGGCTCAGCGAGCAGTACTTC

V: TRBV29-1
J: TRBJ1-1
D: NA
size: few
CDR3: CSVEELRGVTTEAFF
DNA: TGCAGCGTTGAGGAATTGAGGGGGGTAACCACTGAAGCTTTCTTT

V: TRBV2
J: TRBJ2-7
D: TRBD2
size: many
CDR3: CATSSGRSYEQYF
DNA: TGTGCCACGTCCAGCGGGAGGTCCTACGAGCAGTACTTC

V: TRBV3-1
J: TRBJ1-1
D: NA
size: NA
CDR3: CASSPPPPMNTEAFF
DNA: TGTGCCAGCAGCCCCCCCCCCCCGATGAACACTGAAGCTTTCTTT

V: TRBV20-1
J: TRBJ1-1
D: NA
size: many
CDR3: CSARGPNTEAFF
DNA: TGCAGTGCCAGGGGCCCGAACACTGAAGCTTTCTTT

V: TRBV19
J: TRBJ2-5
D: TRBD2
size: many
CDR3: CASSIGGLATETQYF
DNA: TGTGCCAGTAGTATAGGGGGACTAGCGACAGAGACCCAGTACTTC

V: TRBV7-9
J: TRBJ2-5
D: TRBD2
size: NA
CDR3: CASSSIHSGRADETQYF
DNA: TGTGCCAGCAGCTCCATCCATAGCGGGAGGGCCGACGAGACCCAGTACTTC

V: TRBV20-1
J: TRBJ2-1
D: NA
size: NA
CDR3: CSARSPNAYNEQFF
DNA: TGCAGTGCTAGATCCCCCAATGCCTACAATGAGCAGTTCTTC

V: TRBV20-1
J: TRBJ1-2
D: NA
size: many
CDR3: CSARDGQPNYGYTF
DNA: TGCAGTGCTAGAGATGGACAGCCGAACTATGGCTACACCTTC

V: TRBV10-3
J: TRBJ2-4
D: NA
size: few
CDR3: CATRGGRNIQYF
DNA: TGTGCCACCAGGGGAGGGAGGAACATTCAGTACTTC

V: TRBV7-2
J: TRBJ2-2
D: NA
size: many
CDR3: CASSYGTGNTGELFF
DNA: TGTGCCAGCAGTTACGGGACGGGGAACACCGGGGAGCTGTTTTTT

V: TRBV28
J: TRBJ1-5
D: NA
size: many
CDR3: CASATQARVNQPQHF
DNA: TGTGCCAGCGCGACACAAGCCAGGGTTAATCAGCCCCAGCATTTT

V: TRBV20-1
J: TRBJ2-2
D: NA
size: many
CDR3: CSASSTGELFF
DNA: TGCAGTGCTAGCTCCACCGGGGAGCTGTTTTTT

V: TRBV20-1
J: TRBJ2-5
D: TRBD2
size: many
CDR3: CSARRLAGGLGETQYF
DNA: TGCAGTGCTAGGAGGCTAGCGGGAGGGCTTGGAGAGACCCAGTACTTC

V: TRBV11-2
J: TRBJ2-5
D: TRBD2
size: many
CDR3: CASSFQPGLAVQETQYF
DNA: TGTGCCAGCAGCTTCCAGCCGGGACTAGCGGTACAAGAGACCCAGTACTTC

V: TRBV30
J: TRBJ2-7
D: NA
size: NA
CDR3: CAWRGPSKRYEQYF
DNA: TGTGCCTGGAGGGGACCATCCAAACGCTACGAGCAGTACTTC

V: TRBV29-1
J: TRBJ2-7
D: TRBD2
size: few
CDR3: CSVQWGTSGRNYEQYF
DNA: TGCAGCGTTCAATGGGGGACTAGCGGTAGAAACTACGAGCAGTACTTC

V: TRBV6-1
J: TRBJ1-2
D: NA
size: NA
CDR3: CASTPGRGYHYGYTF
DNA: TGTGCCAGCACCCCGGGGAGGGGGTACCACTATGGCTACACCTTC

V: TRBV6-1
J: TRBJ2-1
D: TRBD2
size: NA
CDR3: CASSVLAGEAEQFF
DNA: TGTGCCAGCAGTGTATTAGCGGGAGAGGCTGAGCAGTTCTTC